The 4 T cell receptor beta chains in this list originate from one sample, sequenced in a study of beta chain features in type 1 diabetes (dated by TCRdb to the late 2010s). Preparation of the library involved the immunoSEQ multiplex PCR assay. The High Capacity cDNA Reverse Transcription Kit was used to reverse transcribe all of the isolated RNA, meaning that expressed TCRB transcripts were what got sequenced. TCRdb's version of the immuneACCESS table is confined to in-frame rearrangements and falls short of the full clone set. An unresolved V gene accounts for under half of the shortfall where checked; the remainder is of unknown origin. The sample table contains some 140,000 clones; only one count was recorded for just over 9% of them. The biggest ten clones account for 0.68% of the sample. The specimen was central memory CD4+ T cells from blood. The receptors come from a man between 18 and 29 years old in good health.

The J gene is TRBJ2-5, the V gene TRBV7-8; a weak D match, TRBD1 (5 bases). This CDR3 spans 13 amino acids. Germline V gene sequence: CDR1 SGHVS, CDR2 FQNEAQ. V was pared by 4 bases and J by 2 bases, with 8 bases between. The CDR3 here is CASSWGQQETQYF. The CDR3 nucleotides are TGTGCCAGCAGCTGGGGCCAGCAAGAGACCCAGTACTTC.

This clone was seen at least ten times. This rearrangement joins TRBV7-9 to TRBJ2-5; D is unresolved. Trimming shortened V by 2 bases and J by 5 bases, and 9 bases separated the two germline ends. Germline V gene lookup returns CDR1 SEHNR and CDR2 FQNEAQ (reference sequence). The CDR3 has 13 amino acids. CDR3 in amino acids: CASSLPPTETQYF. The CDR3 nucleotides read TGTGCCAGCAGCTTACCGCCTACGGAGACCCAGTACTTC.

The table lists this clone with a few counts. The V gene is TRBV7-9, the J gene TRBJ1-6; D is undetermined. The V gene lost 4 bases and the J gene lost 6 bases, with 13 bases spanning the gap. This CDR3 comprises 15 residues. In germline, CDR1 is SEHNR, CDR2 FQNEAQ (reference sequence). The CDR3 loop reads CASSSDDGFNSPLHF. CDR3 nucleotide sequence: TGTGCCAGCAGCTCAGACGACGGGTTTAATTCACCCCTCCACTTT.

CDR3: CASSYYNRVETQYF. The CDR3 DNA sequence: TGTGCCAGCAGTTATTATAACAGGGTGGAGACCCAGTACTTC. The V call is TRBV6-5, the J call TRBJ2-5, with D possibly matching TRBD1 (6 bases). The germline V gene has CDR1 MNHEY and CDR2 SVGAGI. Trimming left V 3 bases short and J 5 bases short, with 13 bases between. The CDR3 has 14 amino acids.